A selection of T cell receptor beta chains follows, all from one sample in a study of human T cells and chemical hapten exposure. TCRdb used MiXCR to reprocess the RACE reads, holding one entry per CDR3 protein. The data show some 350,000 distinct CDR3 sequences, about 7% seen once. This sample comprised whole blood, obtained in connection with sensitization to the hapten diphenylcyclopropenone (DPC). Source of these receptors: a woman in her late teens or twenties with alopecia areata. Some clones in this sample may be carry-over from other donors' samples. Each CDR3 is given with its conserved first and last residue. The order of the fields is CDR3 length, J gene, clone size, V gene, D gene, CDR3 DNA, CDR3 protein. The D gene is left open where the match is weak. Part of the rows lack a size; the others show once, few, many or a class for expanded clones.

len: 17
j_gene: TRBJ1-1
abundance: once
v_gene: TRBV12-3/TRBV12-4
d_gene: -
CDR3nt: TGTGCCAGCAGTTTAGCGCTGGGGGGCGCAAAGAACACTGAAGCTTTCTTT
CDR3aa: CASSLALGGAKNTEAFF

len: 21
j_gene: TRBJ2-3
abundance: few
v_gene: TRBV6-2/TRBV6-3
d_gene: -
CDR3nt: TGTGCCAGCAGTTACCCCAAGACAGCCGACACGATAGCACAGCGCACAGATACGCAGTATTTT
CDR3aa: CASSYPKTADTIAQRTDTQYF

len: 18
j_gene: TRBJ2-5
abundance: -
v_gene: TRBV10-1
d_gene: TRBD2
CDR3nt: TGCGCCAGCAGTGTAATTCGCACTAGCGGGGGGATGTTAGAGACCCAGTACTTC
CDR3aa: CASSVIRTSGGMLETQYF

len: 15
j_gene: TRBJ1-1
abundance: few
v_gene: TRBV6-5
d_gene: -
CDR3nt: TGTGCCAGCAGTTACTCGACACGGATGAACACTGAAGCTTTCTTT
CDR3aa: CASSYSTRMNTEAFF

len: 18
j_gene: TRBJ1-5
abundance: -
v_gene: TRBV7-8
d_gene: -
CDR3nt: TGTGCCAGCAGCTTAGTTTTTGCGGGGACCCTCGAATATCAGCCCCAGCATTTT
CDR3aa: CASSLVFAGTLEYQPQHF

len: 14
j_gene: TRBJ1-2
abundance: -
v_gene: TRBV11-2
d_gene: TRBD1
CDR3nt: TGTGCCAGCAGCTTAGATCGACAGGGGGCTGGCTACACCTTC
CDR3aa: CASSLDRQGAGYTF

len: 16
j_gene: TRBJ1-6
abundance: many
v_gene: TRBV6-5
d_gene: -
CDR3nt: TGTGCCAGCAGTTACCGGGACAACTCCTATAATTCACCCCTCCACTTT
CDR3aa: CASSYRDNSYNSPLHF

len: 15
j_gene: TRBJ2-7
abundance: many
v_gene: TRBV20-1
d_gene: TRBD2
CDR3nt: TGCAGTGCTAGATCTATAGCGGGGCTGACCTACGAGCAGTACTTC
CDR3aa: CSARSIAGLTYEQYF

len: 15
j_gene: TRBJ2-7
abundance: many
v_gene: TRBV28
d_gene: TRBD1
CDR3nt: TGTGCCAGCAGTTTCGGGACAGGCACCCCCTACGAGCAGTACTTC
CDR3aa: CASSFGTGTPYEQYF

len: 15
j_gene: TRBJ2-3
abundance: many
v_gene: TRBV20-1
d_gene: TRBD1
CDR3nt: TGCAGTGCATCAACCGGGACAGGGATTCCAGATACGCAGTATTTT
CDR3aa: CSASTGTGIPDTQYF

len: 15
j_gene: TRBJ2-3
abundance: few
v_gene: TRBV6-5
d_gene: TRBD1
CDR3nt: TGTGCCAGCAGTTACACCGGGACAGGCACAGATACGCAGTATTTT
CDR3aa: CASSYTGTGTDTQYF

len: 14
j_gene: TRBJ2-5
abundance: -
v_gene: TRBV5-1
d_gene: TRBD1
CDR3nt: TGCGCCAGCAGCCATGGGACAGAACAAGAGACCCAGTACTTC
CDR3aa: CASSHGTEQETQYF

len: 17
j_gene: TRBJ1-5
abundance: -
v_gene: TRBV7-2
d_gene: -
CDR3nt: TGTGCCAGCAGCTTAGACATCCGGCCCTTCGGCAATCAGCCCCAGCATTTT
CDR3aa: CASSLDIRPFGNQPQHF

len: 15
j_gene: TRBJ1-4
abundance: -
v_gene: TRBV18
d_gene: -
CDR3nt: TGTGCCAGCTCTCCGAACCCGCGGAATAATGAAAAACTGTTTTTT
CDR3aa: CASSPNPRNNEKLFF

len: 15
j_gene: TRBJ2-3
abundance: many
v_gene: TRBV7-2
d_gene: TRBD1
CDR3nt: TGTGCCAGCAGCAAACCCCCAGGGGGCGCAGATACGCAGTATTTT
CDR3aa: CASSKPPGGADTQYF

len: 14
j_gene: TRBJ1-2
abundance: few
v_gene: TRBV11-2
d_gene: TRBD1
CDR3nt: TGTGCCAGCAGCTTAGGGGACAGAATGAGTGGCTACACCTTC
CDR3aa: CASSLGDRMSGYTF

len: 12
j_gene: TRBJ2-7
abundance: -
v_gene: TRBV2
d_gene: -
CDR3nt: TGTGCCAGCTGTGACGGGGGATACGAGCAGTACTTC
CDR3aa: CASCDGGYEQYF

len: 15
j_gene: TRBJ2-5
abundance: -
v_gene: TRBV7-9
d_gene: -
CDR3nt: TGTGCCAGCAGCCTTGTATTGGGGGCGCAAGAGACCCAGTACTTC
CDR3aa: CASSLVLGAQETQYF

len: 15
j_gene: TRBJ1-1
abundance: -
v_gene: TRBV4-2
d_gene: TRBD1
CDR3nt: TGTGCCAGCAGGGGATCCGGGACAGTCCACCCCGAAGCTTTCTTT
CDR3aa: CASRGSGTVHPEAFF

len: 17
j_gene: TRBJ2-1
abundance: few
v_gene: TRBV5-1
d_gene: -
CDR3nt: TGCGCCAGCAGCTTGTATAGGGGTCTTGGTGACGGGAATGAGCAGTTCTTC
CDR3aa: CASSLYRGLGDGNEQFF

len: 15
j_gene: TRBJ2-1
abundance: many
v_gene: TRBV3-1
d_gene: TRBD2
CDR3nt: TGTGCCAGCAGATCTCGACTAGCGGGGCTGGATGAGCAGTTCTTC
CDR3aa: CASRSRLAGLDEQFF

len: 23
j_gene: TRBJ2-3
abundance: -
v_gene: TRBV27
d_gene: TRBD2
CDR3nt: TGTGCCAGCAGTTTATCAGGGGCATTAGCGGGGGGCCTGAACAAAGCCTCCCAAGATACGCAGTATTTT
CDR3aa: CASSLSGALAGGLNKASQDTQYF

len: 13
j_gene: TRBJ1-1
abundance: few
v_gene: TRBV12-3/TRBV12-4
d_gene: -
CDR3nt: TGTGCCAGCAGCCGAAGGGGTTTCACTGAAGCTTTCTTT
CDR3aa: CASSRRGFTEAFF

len: 17
j_gene: TRBJ1-5
abundance: -
v_gene: TRBV2
d_gene: TRBD1
CDR3nt: TGTGCCAGCAGTGTCGACAGGGGATATTGGGGCAATCAGCCCCAGCATTTT
CDR3aa: CASSVDRGYWGNQPQHF

len: 14
j_gene: TRBJ2-7
abundance: many
v_gene: TRBV5-1
d_gene: TRBD2
CDR3nt: TGCGCCAGCAGCTTGGGACTAGCCACGTACGAGCAGTACTTC
CDR3aa: CASSLGLATYEQYF

len: 13
j_gene: TRBJ1-2
abundance: few
v_gene: TRBV14
d_gene: TRBD1
CDR3nt: TGTGCCAGCAGTGACAGGGGTAGCTATGGCTACACCTTC
CDR3aa: CASSDRGSYGYTF

len: 11
j_gene: TRBJ1-1
abundance: -
v_gene: TRBV28
d_gene: -
CDR3nt: TGTGCCAGCAGTTCCAGCGTCGCAGCTTTCTTT
CDR3aa: CASSSSVAAFF

len: 14
j_gene: TRBJ2-4
abundance: few
v_gene: TRBV6-2/TRBV6-3
d_gene: TRBD1
CDR3nt: TGTGCCAGCAGCCCCGTGACAGGGAAAAACATTCAGTACTTC
CDR3aa: CASSPVTGKNIQYF

len: 13
j_gene: TRBJ2-3
abundance: few
v_gene: TRBV29-1
d_gene: TRBD2
CDR3nt: TGCAGCGCCTTACTAGCGGGGTTAGATACGCAGTATTTT
CDR3aa: CSALLAGLDTQYF

len: 13
j_gene: TRBJ1-5
abundance: few
v_gene: TRBV4-3
d_gene: -
CDR3nt: TGCGCCAGCAGCCAAGTAGGTCTCCAGCCCCAGCATTTT
CDR3aa: CASSQVGLQPQHF

len: 15
j_gene: TRBJ1-2
abundance: -
v_gene: TRBV6-2/TRBV6-3
d_gene: -
CDR3nt: TGTGCCAGCAGTTACGGAGACAGCGGATCCTATGGCTACACCTTC
CDR3aa: CASSYGDSGSYGYTF

len: 12
j_gene: TRBJ2-7
abundance: -
v_gene: TRBV27
d_gene: -
CDR3nt: TGTGCCAGCGGAGTGCTGGAGGACGAGCAGTACTTC
CDR3aa: CASGVLEDEQYF